A single sample gave rise to the 6 T cell receptor beta chains below, sequenced in a study of T cells after yellow fever vaccination. Via MiXCR, TCRdb re-called the 5' RACE reads, giving one row per CDR3 protein. The sample yields a few hundred thousand distinct CDR3 sequences, about 7.1% seen once. Here the sequenced sample was CD4+ T cells sorted from PBMCs, taken 15 days after the yellow fever booster vaccination. The receptor source for this set is a man aged 25-40 years who received the YFV17D yellow fever vaccine.

In this sample, this clonotype turned up many times. This rearrangement joins TRBV5-5 to TRBJ2-5, with TRBD2 matching over 8 bases. The V and J ends lost 0 bases and 5 bases, in that order; junction bases with no gene match: 6. The CDR3 totals 15 residues. Looked up from germline, CDR1 is SGHKS and CDR2 is YYEKEE (reference sequence). CDR3 nucleotide sequence: TGTGCCAGCAGCTTGGATGGGACTAGAAGCGAGACCCAGTACTTC. As protein: CASSLDGTRSETQYF. Full variable domain (rest looked up from reference TRBV5-5 and TRBJ2-5): DAGVTQSPTHLIKTRGQQVTLRCSPISGHKSVSWYQQVLGQGPQFIFQYYEKEERGRGNFPDRFSARQFPNYSSELNVNALLLGDSALYLCASSLDGTRSETQYFGPGTRLLVL.

This clonotype was counted a few times. The rearrangement uses TRBV5-1 and TRBJ2-3; D is unclear. The V and J ends lost 3 bases and 2 bases respectively, with 10 bases between them. In germline, CDR1 is SGHRS, CDR2 YFSETQ. The CDR3 totals 14 residues. The CDR3 region has the DNA TGCGCCAGCAGCTATGTCGGAATCACAGATACGCAGTATTTT. Translated: CASSYVGITDTQYF.

The sample holds many counts of this clonotype. The chain couples TRBV20-1 to TRBJ1-2; 7 bases fit TRBD1. J was trimmed by 6 bases and V by 0 bases; bases with no gene match: 4. This CDR3 has 13 residues. Germline V lookup: CDR1 DFQATT, CDR2 SNEGSKA (reference sequence). Here the CDR3 reads CSARDWDSNGYTF. The CDR3 region has the DNA TGCAGTGCTAGAGATTGGGACAGCAATGGCTACACCTTC.

This clonotype has only a few counts. This chain joins TRBV3-1 and TRBJ2-3, with TRBD2 identical over 15 bases. Germline V gene lookup returns CDR1 LGHDT and CDR2 YNNKEL (reference sequence). J was trimmed by 3 bases and V by 3 bases; bases with no gene match: 1. This CDR3 spans 16 amino acids. The CDR3 is CASSQGLAGGTDTQYF. In DNA, the CDR3 is TGTGCCAGCAGCCAGGGACTAGCGGGAGGAACAGATACGCAGTATTTT.

The chain employs TRBV7-2 and TRBJ1-1; D is undetermined. Trimming left V 6 bases short and J 4 bases short, with 12 bases between. CDR3 length: 13 residues. Per germline, CDR1 SGHTA and CDR2 FQGNSA. This CDR3 reads CASSRAPGTEAFF. In nucleotides, the CDR3 is TGTGCCAGCAGTAGGGCCCCGGGCACTGAAGCTTTCTTT.

The genes are TRBV20-1 and TRBJ1-2; D perhaps matches TRBD1 (5 bases). Germline loops: CDR1 DFQATT, CDR2 SNEGSKA (reference sequence). Trimming cost V 3 bases and J 3 bases, with 11 bases left between them. The CDR3 spans 13 residues. The CDR3 DNA follows: TGCAGTGCTAGCCAGGGCAGGGACTATGGCTACACCTTC. Its translation: CSASQGRDYGYTF.